The rows below give T cell receptor beta chains drawn from one sample of a study of blood T cell repertoires in COVID-19. Assay used: immunoSEQ multiplex PCR; TCRdb lists only in-frame clones, some missing. Of just over 300,000 clones in the sample, 85% to 90% were seen once. The sample comprised PBMCs or T cells enriched from blood (not recorded which). All receptors derive from a woman aged 18-35 years with acute COVID-19. CDR3s include the opening cysteine and the closing phenylalanine or tryptophan. Fields, in order: clone size, V gene, J gene, D gene, CDR3 protein, CDR3 DNA. The D gene is left open where the match is weak. Clone size is given for some rows only: seen once, a few or many times, or a class if the clone is expanded.

few,TRBV9,TRBJ1-3,.,CASSAGGAGNTIYF,TGTGCCAGCAGCGCGGGGGGGGCTGGAAACACCATATATTTT
.,TRBV2,TRBJ1-1,.,CASTLNLLNTEAFF,TGTGCCAGCACCCTAAATCTACTGAACACTGAAGCTTTCTTT
.,TRBV14,TRBJ2-5,.,CASSQDWGRGYGETQYF,TGTGCCAGCAGCCAAGATTGGGGCAGGGGTTATGGAGAGACCCAGTACTTC
.,TRBV7-2,TRBJ1-1,.,CASSEQGKRTEAFF,TGTGCCAGCAGCGAACAGGGTAAACGCACTGAAGCTTTCTTT
.,TRBV28,TRBJ2-3,TRBD2,CASSSHGGGRPESTDTQYF,TGTGCCAGCAGTTCACATGGTGGCGGGAGGCCCGAAAGCACAGATACGCAGTATTTT
.,TRBV9,TRBJ1-6,TRBD1,CASGGTVHYNSPLHF,TGTGCCTCCGGAGGGACAGTCCACTATAATTCACCCCTCCACTTT
.,TRBV28,TRBJ2-7,.,CASSPNDRIDEQYF,TGTGCCAGCAGTCCCAACGACAGGATCGACGAGCAGTACTTC
.,TRBV11-1,TRBJ1-1,.,CASSLQGKAEAFF,TGTGCCAGCAGCTTACAGGGGAAAGCTGAAGCTTTCTTT
few,TRBV2,TRBJ2-7,.,CASSPDGGSYEQYF,TGTGCCAGCAGCCCGGACGGGGGCTCCTACGAGCAGTACTTC
few,TRBV27,TRBJ2-7,.,CASSPWRGPSNEQYF,TGTGCCAGCAGCCCCTGGAGGGGGCCATCCAACGAGCAGTACTTC
once,TRBV5-1,TRBJ2-7,TRBD1,CASSPGGSYEQYF,TGCGCCAGCAGCCCAGGGGGCTCCTACGAGCAGTACTTC
.,TRBV28,TRBJ1-2,.,CASSPQAGANYGYTF,TGTGCCAGCAGTCCCCAGGCAGGGGCTAACTATGGCTACACCTTC
.,TRBV15,TRBJ1-2,TRBD1,CATSRDQGAHGYTF,TGTGCCACCAGCAGGGATCAGGGGGCGCATGGCTACACCTTC
once,TRBV18,TRBJ1-1,.,CASSPRGLRNTEAFF,TGTGCCAGCTCACCACGGGGACTCAGGAACACTGAAGCTTTCTTT
.,TRBV7-2,TRBJ2-2,.,CASSSIQTNTGELFF,TGTGCCAGCAGCTCCATCCAAACGAACACCGGGGAGCTGTTTTTT
.,TRBV19,TRBJ1-5,.,CASSIGLYNQPQHF,TGTGCCAGTAGTATCGGACTCTATAATCAGCCCCAGCATTTT
.,TRBV18,TRBJ1-6,.,CASSEGNNSPLHF,TGTGCCAGCTCAGAGGGAAATAATTCACCCCTCCACTTT
.,TRBV5-1,TRBJ1-1,.,CASSWSRVGTEAFF,TGCGCCAGCAGCTGGTCCAGGGTGGGGACTGAAGCTTTCTTT
.,TRBV18,TRBJ1-2,.,CASSPGPGYTF,TGTGCCAGCTCACCGGGGCCCGGCTACACCTTC
.,TRBV5-6,TRBJ2-1,.,CASSVTGSGTLF,TGTGCCAGCAGCGTCACAGGGTCAGGGACGCTCTTC
.,TRBV24-1,TRBJ1-2,TRBD1,CATSDPGQGNYGYTF,TGTGCCACCAGTGACCCGGGACAGGGTAACTATGGCTACACCTTC
.,TRBV7-3,TRBJ1-1,.,CASSPGLKNTEAFF,TGTGCCAGCAGCCCGGGACTTAAGAACACTGAAGCTTTCTTT
.,TRBV7-2,TRBJ1-1,.,CASSLAHGRLNTEAFF,TGTGCCAGCAGCTTAGCGCACGGCAGGTTGAACACTGAAGCTTTCTTT
once,TRBV27,TRBJ2-2,.,CASSPWGAGTGELFF,TGTGCCAGCTCCCCCTGGGGTGCGGGCACCGGGGAGCTGTTTTTT
.,TRBV27,TRBJ1-1,TRBD1,CASSRPGQVNTEAFF,TGTGCCAGCAGCAGACCTGGACAGGTGAACACTGAAGCTTTCTTT
.,TRBV27,TRBJ1-4,.,CASSSSTNEKLFF,TGTGCCAGCAGTTCTTCAACTAATGAAAAACTGTTTTTT
.,TRBV28,TRBJ2-2,.,CASSFVTEGTGELFF,TGTGCCAGCAGTTTCGTCACGGAGGGCACCGGGGAGCTGTTTTTT
.,TRBV3-1/TRBV3-2,TRBJ1-2,TRBD1,CASSPSQGSPNYGYTF,TGTGCCAGCAGCCCATCACAGGGGAGTCCTAACTATGGCTACACCTTC
.,TRBV6-5,TRBJ1-1,TRBD1,CASITRTGGNTEAFF,TGTGCCAGCATTACCAGGACAGGGGGGAACACTGAAGCTTTCTTT
.,TRBV11-2,TRBJ2-2,.,CASSLTGTNTGELFF,TGTGCCAGCAGCCTTACAGGGACGAACACCGGGGAGCTGTTTTTT
.,TRBV19,TRBJ2-2,TRBD1,CASSIVTGGGAGELFF,TGTGCCAGTAGTATAGTGACAGGGGGCGGGGCCGGGGAGCTGTTTTTT
.,TRBV9,TRBJ2-3,TRBD2,CASSLSAERDVDTQYF,TGTGCCAGCAGCCTCTCCGCGGAGCGGGATGTAGATACGCAGTATTTT
few,TRBV5-1,TRBJ2-5,.,CASSLLGDGQETQYF,TGCGCCAGCAGCTTGTTGGGAGACGGCCAAGAGACCCAGTACTTC
.,TRBV7-6,TRBJ2-1,.,CASSLSRNEQFF,TGTGCCAGCAGCTTATCCAGGAATGAGCAGTTCTTC
few,TRBV9,TRBJ2-6,.,CASSAQSGYRYSGANVLTF,TGTGCCAGCAGCGCCCAATCGGGCTACAGGTACTCTGGGGCCAACGTCCTGACTTTC
.,TRBV2,TRBJ1-2,TRBD1,CASRTEGAWGYTF,TGTGCCAGCAGGACCGAGGGGGCGTGGGGCTACACCTTC
.,TRBV19,TRBJ1-2,TRBD1,CASSRRTGGYGYTF,TGTGCCAGTAGTAGACGGACAGGCGGCTATGGCTACACCTTC
.,TRBV3-1/TRBV3-2,TRBJ2-7,.,CASSYSGSSYEQYF,TGTGCCAGCAGCTACAGCGGTAGCTCCTACGAGCAGTACTTC
.,TRBV28,TRBJ1-2,.,CASSFSGNYGYTF,TGTGCCAGCAGTTTCTCAGGGAACTATGGCTACACCTTC
.,TRBV9,TRBJ1-1,.,CASSVGSRYTEAFF,TGTGCCAGCAGCGTAGGTTCCAGATACACTGAAGCTTTCTTT
.,TRBV3-1/TRBV3-2,TRBJ1-1,.,CASSQASGAAEAFF,TGTGCCAGCAGCCAAGCCTCAGGGGCCGCTGAAGCTTTCTTT
once,TRBV30,TRBJ1-2,.,CAWSAGGSNYGYTF,TGTGCCTGGAGTGCGGGGGGGAGTAACTATGGCTACACCTTC
once,TRBV12-3/TRBV12-4,TRBJ1-2,.,CASSFGQGGGYTF,TGTGCCAGCAGTTTCGGCCAGGGAGGCGGCTACACCTTC
.,TRBV7-3,TRBJ2-1,TRBD2,CASSLRPGLAAYNEQFF,TGTGCCAGCAGCCTTAGGCCGGGACTAGCGGCCTACAATGAGCAGTTCTTC
.,TRBV2,TRBJ1-6,TRBD1,CASSGQGVDNSPLHF,TGTGCCAGCAGTGGGCAGGGGGTGGATAATTCACCCCTCCACTTT
.,TRBV13,TRBJ2-1,TRBD2,CASSVTSDPTYNEQFF,TGTGCCAGCAGCGTCACTAGCGACCCGACCTACAATGAGCAGTTCTTC
.,TRBV18,TRBJ2-7,TRBD2,CASSPGGVSYEQYF,TGTGCCAGCTCACCTGGGGGGGTCTCCTACGAGCAGTACTTC
.,TRBV5-1,TRBJ2-5,.,CASSEMPTPQETQYF,TGCGCCAGCAGCGAGATGCCAACTCCCCAAGAGACCCAGTACTTC
.,TRBV29-1,TRBJ1-1,.,CSVEAGVRTEAFF,TGCAGCGTTGAAGCCGGGGTGAGGACTGAAGCTTTCTTT
.,TRBV28,TRBJ2-3,.,CASTLWRGVGRTETSTDTQYF,TGTGCCAGCACCCTTTGGAGAGGGGTAGGAAGGACAGAGACCAGCACAGATACGCAGTATTTT
.,TRBV19,TRBJ1-3,.,CASRRSSGNTIYF,TGTGCCAGTAGACGGAGCTCTGGAAACACCATATATTTT
.,TRBV29-1,TRBJ2-1,TRBD2,CSSINSGGAYNEQFF,TGCAGCTCCATTAATTCGGGAGGAGCCTACAATGAGCAGTTCTTC
.,TRBV5-1,TRBJ2-2,.,CASSLRAVGELFF,TGCGCCAGCAGCTTAAGAGCGGTGGGGGAGCTGTTTTTT
.,TRBV27,TRBJ2-1,TRBD1,CASSLLGQGVYNEQFF,TGTGCCAGCAGTTTACTCGGACAGGGGGTCTACAATGAGCAGTTCTTC
.,TRBV5-6,TRBJ2-3,TRBD2,CASREIWRLAGHTDTQYF,TGTGCCAGCAGGGAAATCTGGCGACTAGCGGGACACACAGATACGCAGTATTTT
.,TRBV29-1,TRBJ2-7,.,CSVDTGGLQLSF,TGCAGCGTTGATACCGGGGGGCTTCAACTCTCCTTC
.,TRBV5-1,TRBJ2-7,TRBD2,CASSPPGSGNREQYF,TGCGCCAGCAGCCCTCCGGGTAGCGGGAATCGCGAGCAGTACTTC
.,TRBV28,TRBJ1-5,.,CASSSLRPIEQPQHF,TGTGCCAGCAGCTCCCTCCGCCCTATAGAACAGCCCCAGCATTTT
.,TRBV5-1,TRBJ1-3,.,CASSLEGSGNTIYF,TGCGCCAGCAGCTTAGAGGGTTCTGGAAACACCATATATTTT
.,TRBV4-1,TRBJ2-3,TRBD2,CASSRKTREGTDTQYF,TGCGCCAGCAGCCGAAAAACGCGGGAGGGAACAGATACGCAGTATTTT